This T cell receptor beta chain was identified during a study of T cell responses to AZD1222 COVID-19 vaccine. Findings and limits, study-wide: Mostly white British, mostly female donors; authors suggested clonal diversity may be underestimated.

Regarding this clone: Its antigen is undetermined.

TCRdb's table, derived via immunoSEQ multiplex PCR, lists solely in-frame clones and lacks some. Of roughly 150,000 clones detected, 75% to 90% appear once; the ten largest clones hold just over 9%. CDR3 length equals 18 residues. Trimming removed 4 bases from V and 7 bases from J; junction bases left unmatched: 17. From germline, CDR1 is LNHDA and CDR2 SQIVND (reference sequence). The TCR comes from an adult who received the AZD1222 COVID-19 vaccine. The rearrangement links TRBV19 to TRBJ1-4, with 8 bases that match TRBD1. The sample was peripheral blood, taken 28 days after the second AZD1222 dose. CDR3 sequence: CASSTTGTGLLRAEKLFF. CDR3 coding DNA: TGTGCCAGTAGTACCACCGGGACAGGACTTTTAAGGGCTGAAAAACTGTTTTTT.